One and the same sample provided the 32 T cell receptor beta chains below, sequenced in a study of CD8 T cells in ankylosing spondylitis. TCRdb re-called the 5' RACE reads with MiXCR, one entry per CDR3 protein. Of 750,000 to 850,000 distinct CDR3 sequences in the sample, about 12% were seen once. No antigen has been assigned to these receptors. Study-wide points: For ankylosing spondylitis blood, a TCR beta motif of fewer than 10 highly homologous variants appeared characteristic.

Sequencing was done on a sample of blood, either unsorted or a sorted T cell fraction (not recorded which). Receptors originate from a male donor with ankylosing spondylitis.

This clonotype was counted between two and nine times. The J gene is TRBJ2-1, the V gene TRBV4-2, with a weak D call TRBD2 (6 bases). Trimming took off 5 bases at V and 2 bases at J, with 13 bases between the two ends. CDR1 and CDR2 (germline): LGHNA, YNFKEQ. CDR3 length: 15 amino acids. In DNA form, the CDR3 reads TGTGCCAGCAGCGATAGCGGACCAACCTACAATGAGCAGTTCTTC. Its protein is CASSDSGPTYNEQFF.

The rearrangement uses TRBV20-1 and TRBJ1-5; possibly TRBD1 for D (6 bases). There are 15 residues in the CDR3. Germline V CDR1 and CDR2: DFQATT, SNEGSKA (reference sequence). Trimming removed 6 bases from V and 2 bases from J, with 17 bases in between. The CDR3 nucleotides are TGCAGTGCGTCCGACAGGAGGTGGGGCAATCAGCCCCAGCATTTT. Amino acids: CSASDRRWGNQPQHF.

The DNA for the CDR3 is TGTGCCATCAGCGGGGCCGAGAACACCGGGGAGCTGTTTTTT. Translating it yields CAISGAENTGELFF. This chain uses TRBV10-3 with TRBJ2-2; D assignment may be TRBD1 or TRBD2 (5 bases each). The V gene lost 6 bases and the J gene lost 1 base, with 9 bases spanning the gap. From germline, CDR1 is ENHRY and CDR2 SYGVKD. There are 14 residues in the CDR3.

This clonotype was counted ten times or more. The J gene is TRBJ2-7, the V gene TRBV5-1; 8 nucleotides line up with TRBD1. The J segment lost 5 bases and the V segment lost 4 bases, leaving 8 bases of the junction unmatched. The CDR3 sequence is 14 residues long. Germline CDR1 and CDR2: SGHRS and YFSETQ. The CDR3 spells CASSLRTGSDEQYF. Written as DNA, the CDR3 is TGCGCCAGCAGCCTAAGGACAGGGTCCGACGAGCAGTACTTC.

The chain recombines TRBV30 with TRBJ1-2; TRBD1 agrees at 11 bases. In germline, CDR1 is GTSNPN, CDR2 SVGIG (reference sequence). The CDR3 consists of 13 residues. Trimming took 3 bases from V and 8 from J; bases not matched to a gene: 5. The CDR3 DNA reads TGTGCCTGGAGGGACAGGGGGCGAGGAGGCTACACCTTC. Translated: CAWRDRGRGGYTF.

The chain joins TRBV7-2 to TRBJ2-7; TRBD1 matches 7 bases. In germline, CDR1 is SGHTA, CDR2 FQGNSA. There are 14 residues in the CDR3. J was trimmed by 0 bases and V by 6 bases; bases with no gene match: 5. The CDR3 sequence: CASRPGTDSYEQYF. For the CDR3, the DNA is TGTGCCAGCAGACCCGGGACAGACTCCTACGAGCAGTACTTC. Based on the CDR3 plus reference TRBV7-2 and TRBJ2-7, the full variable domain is GAGVSQSPSNKVTEKGKDVELRCDPISGHTALYWYRQSLGQGLEFLIYFQGNSAPDKSGLPSDRFSAERTGGSVSTLTIQRTQQEDSAVYLCASRPGTDSYEQYFGPGTRLTVT.

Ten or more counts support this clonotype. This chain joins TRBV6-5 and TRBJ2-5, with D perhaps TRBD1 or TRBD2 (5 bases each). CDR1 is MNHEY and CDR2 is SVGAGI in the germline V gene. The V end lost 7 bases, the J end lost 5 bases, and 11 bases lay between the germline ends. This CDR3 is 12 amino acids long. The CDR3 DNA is TGTGCCAGCATCGGTGGGGGTGAGACCCAGTACTTC. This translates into CASIGGGETQYF.

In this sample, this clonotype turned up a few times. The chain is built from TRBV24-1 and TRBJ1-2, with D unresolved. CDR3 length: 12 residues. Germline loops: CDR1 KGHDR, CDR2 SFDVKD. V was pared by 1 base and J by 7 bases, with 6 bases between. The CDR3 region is CATSDFKGGYTF. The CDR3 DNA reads TGTGCCACCAGTGATTTCAAGGGTGGCTACACCTTC.

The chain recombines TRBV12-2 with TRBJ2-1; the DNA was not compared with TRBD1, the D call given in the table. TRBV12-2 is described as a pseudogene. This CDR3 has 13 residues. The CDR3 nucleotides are TGTGCAAGAGTGGGGGGCTTTTACAATGAGCAGTTCTTC. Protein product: CARVGGFYNEQFF.

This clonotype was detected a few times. The DNA for the CDR3 is TGTGCCAGCAGCGGGACATCTCTAAACATTCAGTACTTC. Protein product: CASSGTSLNIQYF. The chain has TRBV28 and TRBJ2-4; D may be TRBD1 (6 bases). Germline CDR1 reads MDHEN; CDR2 reads SYDVKM. Trimming shortened V by 6 bases and J by 6 bases, and 12 bases separated the two germline ends. The CDR3 is 13 residues long.

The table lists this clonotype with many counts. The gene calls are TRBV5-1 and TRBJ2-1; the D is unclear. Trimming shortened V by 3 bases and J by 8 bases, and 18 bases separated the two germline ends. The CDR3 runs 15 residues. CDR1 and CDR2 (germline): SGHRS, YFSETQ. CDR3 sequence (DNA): TGCGCCAGCAGCTCATTTATGACTTCCTCTGATGAGCAGTTCTTC. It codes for CASSSFMTSSDEQFF.

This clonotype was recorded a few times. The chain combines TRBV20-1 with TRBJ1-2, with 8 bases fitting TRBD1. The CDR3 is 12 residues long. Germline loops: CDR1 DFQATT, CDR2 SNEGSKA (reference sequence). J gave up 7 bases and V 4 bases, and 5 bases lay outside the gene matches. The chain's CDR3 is CSAIDRGGGYTF. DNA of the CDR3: TGCAGTGCTATAGACAGGGGTGGTGGCTACACCTTC.

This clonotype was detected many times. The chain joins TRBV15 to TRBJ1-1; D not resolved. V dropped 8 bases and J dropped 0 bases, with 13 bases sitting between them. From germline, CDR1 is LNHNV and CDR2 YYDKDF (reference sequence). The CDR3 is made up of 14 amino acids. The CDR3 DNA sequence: TGTGCCACCGCCCAGGAACCTATGAACACTGAAGCTTTCTTT. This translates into CATAQEPMNTEAFF.

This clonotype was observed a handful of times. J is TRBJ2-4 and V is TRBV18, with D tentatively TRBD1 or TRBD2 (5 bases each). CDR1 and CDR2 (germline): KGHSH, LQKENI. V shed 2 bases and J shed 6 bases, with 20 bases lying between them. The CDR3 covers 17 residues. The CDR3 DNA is TGTGCCAGCTCACCAGAATGGGGGAAGGTAGAGAGAAACATTCAGTACTTC. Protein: CASSPEWGKVERNIQYF.

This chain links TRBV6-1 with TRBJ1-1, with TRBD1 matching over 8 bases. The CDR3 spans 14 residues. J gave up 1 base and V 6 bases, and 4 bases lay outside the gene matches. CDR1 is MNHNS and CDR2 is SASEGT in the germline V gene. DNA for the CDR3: TGTGCCAGCAGGGGGGACAGGTCGAACACTGAAGCTTTCTTT. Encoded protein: CASRGDRSNTEAFF.

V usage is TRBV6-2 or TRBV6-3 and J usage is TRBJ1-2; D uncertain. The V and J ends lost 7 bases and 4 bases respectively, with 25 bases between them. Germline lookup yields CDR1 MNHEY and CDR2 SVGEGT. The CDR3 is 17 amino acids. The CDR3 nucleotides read TGTGCCAGCATTCCTCGGGCAGTAAGCCCCCGGATCTATGGCTACACCTTC. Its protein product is CASIPRAVSPRIYGYTF.

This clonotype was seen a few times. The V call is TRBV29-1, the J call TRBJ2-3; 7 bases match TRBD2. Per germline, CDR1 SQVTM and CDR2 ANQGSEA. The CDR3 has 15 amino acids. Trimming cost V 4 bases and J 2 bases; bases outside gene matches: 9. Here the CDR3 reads CSVVRGRVATDTQYF. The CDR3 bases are TGCAGCGTTGTTCGGGGGAGGGTCGCCACAGATACGCAGTATTTT.

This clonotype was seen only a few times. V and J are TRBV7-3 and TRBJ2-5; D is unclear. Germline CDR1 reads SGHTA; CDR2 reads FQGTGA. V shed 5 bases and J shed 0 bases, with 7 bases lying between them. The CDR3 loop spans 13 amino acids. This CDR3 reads CASSVENQETQYF. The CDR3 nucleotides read TGTGCCAGCAGCGTCGAGAACCAAGAGACCCAGTACTTC.

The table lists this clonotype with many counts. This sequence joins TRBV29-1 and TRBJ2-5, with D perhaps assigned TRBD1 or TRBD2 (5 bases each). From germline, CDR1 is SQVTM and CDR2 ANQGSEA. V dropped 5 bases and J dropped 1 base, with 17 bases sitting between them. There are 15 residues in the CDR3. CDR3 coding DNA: TGCAGCGTTTTCGGGACCGACGGATTCCAAGAGACCCAGTACTTC. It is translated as CSVFGTDGFQETQYF.

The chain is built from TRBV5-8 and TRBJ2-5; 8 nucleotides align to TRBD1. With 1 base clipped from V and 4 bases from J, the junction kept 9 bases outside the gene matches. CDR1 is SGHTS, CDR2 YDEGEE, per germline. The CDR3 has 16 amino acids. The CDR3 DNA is TGTGCCAGCAGCTTGTGGGGACAGGCACGAGGAGAGACCCAGTACTTC. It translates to CASSLWGQARGETQYF.

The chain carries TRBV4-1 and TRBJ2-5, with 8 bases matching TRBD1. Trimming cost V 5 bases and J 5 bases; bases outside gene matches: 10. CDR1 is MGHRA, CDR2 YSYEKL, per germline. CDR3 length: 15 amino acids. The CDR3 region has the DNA TGCGCCAGCAGCGGAATAGACAGGGGCGGGGAGACCCAGTACTTC. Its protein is CASSGIDRGGETQYF.

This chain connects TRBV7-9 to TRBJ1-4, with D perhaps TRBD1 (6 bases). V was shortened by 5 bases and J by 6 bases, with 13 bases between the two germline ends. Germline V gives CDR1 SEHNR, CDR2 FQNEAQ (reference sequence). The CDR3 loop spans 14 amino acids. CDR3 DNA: TGTGCCAGCAGCCAAATTTCAGGGGATGAAAAACTGTTTTTT. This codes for CASSQISGDEKLFF.

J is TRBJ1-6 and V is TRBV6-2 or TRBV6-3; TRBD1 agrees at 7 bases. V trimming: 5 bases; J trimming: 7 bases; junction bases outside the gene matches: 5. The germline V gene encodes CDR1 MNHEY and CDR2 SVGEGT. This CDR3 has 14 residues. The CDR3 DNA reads TGTGCCAGCAGTCGACAGGGTTCCAATTCACCCCTCCACTTT. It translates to CASSRQGSNSPLHF.

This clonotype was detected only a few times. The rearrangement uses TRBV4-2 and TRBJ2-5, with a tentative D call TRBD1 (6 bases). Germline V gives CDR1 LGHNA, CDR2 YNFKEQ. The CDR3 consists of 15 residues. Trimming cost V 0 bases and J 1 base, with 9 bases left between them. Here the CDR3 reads CASSQEGQLQETQYF. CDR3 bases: TGTGCCAGCAGCCAAGAAGGACAGCTCCAAGAGACCCAGTACTTC.

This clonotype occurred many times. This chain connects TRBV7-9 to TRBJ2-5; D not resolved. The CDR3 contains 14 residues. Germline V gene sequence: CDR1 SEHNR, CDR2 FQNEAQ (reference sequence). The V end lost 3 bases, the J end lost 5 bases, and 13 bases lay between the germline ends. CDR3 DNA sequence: TGTGCCAGCAGCTTGGTTGCCGCCTCGGAGACCCAGTACTTC. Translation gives CASSLVAASETQYF. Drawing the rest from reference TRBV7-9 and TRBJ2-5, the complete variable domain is DTGVSQNPRHKITKRGQNVTFRCDPISEHNRLYWYRQTLGQGPEFLTYFQNEAQLEKSRLLSDRFSAERPKGSFSTLEIQRTEQGDSAMYLCASSLVAASETQYFGPGTRLLVL.

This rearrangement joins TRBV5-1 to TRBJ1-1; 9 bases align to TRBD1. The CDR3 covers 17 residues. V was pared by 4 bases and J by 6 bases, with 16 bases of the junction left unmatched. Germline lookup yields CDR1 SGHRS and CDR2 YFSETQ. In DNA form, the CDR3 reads TGCGCCAGCAGCCCGCTTTTTGCACAGGGGGCGCGGGCTGAAGCTTTCTTT. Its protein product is CASSPLFAQGARAEAFF. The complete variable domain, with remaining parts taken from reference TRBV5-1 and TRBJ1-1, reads KAGVTQTPRYLIKTRGQQVTLSCSPISGHRSVSWYQQTPGQGLQFLFEYFSETQRNKGNFPGRFSGRQFSNSRSEMNVSTLELGDSALYLCASSPLFAQGARAEAFFGQGTRLTVV.

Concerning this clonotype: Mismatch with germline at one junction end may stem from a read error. In DNA, the CDR3 is TGTGCCAGCAGCCATAGACAGGGAAAACCCCCTACGAGCTTC. It is translated as CASSHRQGKPPTSF. This chain uses TRBV6-1 with TRBJ2-7, with 7 bases identical to TRBD1. In germline, CDR1 is MNHNS, CDR2 SASEGT. CDR3 length equals 14 residues.

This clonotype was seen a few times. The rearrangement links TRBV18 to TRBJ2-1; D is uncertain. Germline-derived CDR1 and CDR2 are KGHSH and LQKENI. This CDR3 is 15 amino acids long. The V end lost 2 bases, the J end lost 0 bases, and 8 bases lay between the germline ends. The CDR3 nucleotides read TGTGCCAGCTCACCAGGCTACCCCTCCTACAATGAGCAGTTCTTC. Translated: CASSPGYPSYNEQFF.

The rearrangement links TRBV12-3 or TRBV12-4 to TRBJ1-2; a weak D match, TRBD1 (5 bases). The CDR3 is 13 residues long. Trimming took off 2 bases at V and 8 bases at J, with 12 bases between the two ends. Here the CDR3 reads CASSLWGVGGYTF. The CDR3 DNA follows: TGTGCCAGCAGTTTATGGGGGGTAGGGGGCTACACCTTC.

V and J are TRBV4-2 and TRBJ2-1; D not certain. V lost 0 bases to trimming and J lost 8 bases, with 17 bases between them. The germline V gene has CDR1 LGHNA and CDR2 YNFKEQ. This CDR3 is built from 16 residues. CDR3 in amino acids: CASSQDRRQLNDEQFF. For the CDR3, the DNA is TGTGCCAGCAGCCAAGATCGGCGGCAGCTTAACGATGAGCAGTTCTTC.

CDR3 nucleotide sequence: TGTGCCTGGAGTTCCTTGGCCGGGACAGGGGGGCCGGATTGGGATACGCAGTATTTT. It yields the protein CAWSSLAGTGGPDWDTQYF. The V gene is TRBV30, the J gene TRBJ2-3; 11 bases line up with TRBD1. The CDR3 length is 19 residues. V lost 2 bases and J lost 6; bases outside the gene matches: 19. Germline-derived CDR1 and CDR2 are GTSNPN and SVGIG (reference sequence).

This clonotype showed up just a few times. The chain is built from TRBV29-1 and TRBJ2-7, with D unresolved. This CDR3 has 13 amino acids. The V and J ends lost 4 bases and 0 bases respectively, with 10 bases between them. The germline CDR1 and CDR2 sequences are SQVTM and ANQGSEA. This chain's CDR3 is CSVGRDFSYEQYF. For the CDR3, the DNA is TGCAGCGTTGGTCGTGACTTCTCCTACGAGCAGTACTTC.